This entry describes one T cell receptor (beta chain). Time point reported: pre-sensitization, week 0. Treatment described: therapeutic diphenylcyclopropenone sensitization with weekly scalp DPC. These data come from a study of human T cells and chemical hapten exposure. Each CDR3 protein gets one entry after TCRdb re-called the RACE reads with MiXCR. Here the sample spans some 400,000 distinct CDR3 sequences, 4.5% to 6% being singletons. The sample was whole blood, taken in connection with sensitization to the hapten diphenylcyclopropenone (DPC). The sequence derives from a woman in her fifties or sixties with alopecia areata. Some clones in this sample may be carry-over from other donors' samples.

CDR3 coding DNA: TGTGCCAGCAGTTTATCGGGGGGTGCCCCCTACGAGCAGTACTTC. It codes for CASSLSGGAPYEQYF. V usage is TRBV12-3 or TRBV12-4 and J usage is TRBJ2-7; 7 bases fit TRBD2. The CDR3 sequence is 15 residues long. V trimming: 2 bases; J trimming: 2 bases; junction bases outside the gene matches: 6.